Below, 3 T cell receptor beta chains from the same sample are listed, as sequenced in a study of T cell responses to AZD1222 COVID-19 vaccine. The data were produced by immunoSEQ multiplex PCR, yet TCRdb's version contains in-frame clones alone and is incomplete. This sample has fewer than 110,000 clones, with 91% found just once. The material sequenced was peripheral blood, taken on day 0 of AZD1222 vaccination. The origin of the receptors is an adult in good health.

The chain uses TRBV6-5 and TRBJ2-7, with TRBD2 matching over 8 bases. With 2 bases clipped from V and 6 bases from J, the junction kept 6 bases outside the gene matches. There are 14 residues in the CDR3. Germline loops: CDR1 MNHEY, CDR2 SVGAGI. CDR3 nucleotide sequence: TGTGCCAGCAGTTACCCTGGGACTAGTGGCGAGCAGTACTTC. Residues: CASSYPGTSGEQYF.

CDR3 region: CASGYSGSNYGYTF. CDR3 in DNA: TGTGCCAGCGGGTACTCAGGGTCGAACTATGGCTACACCTTC. This chain connects TRBV27 to TRBJ1-2, with TRBD1 as a possible D gene (5 bases). Germline V gene lookup returns CDR1 MNHEY and CDR2 SMNVEV (reference sequence). V lost 8 bases and J lost 2, with 15 bases in between. The CDR3 has 14 residues.

The chain uses TRBV30 and TRBJ1-5, with 7 bases lining up with TRBD1. CDR3 length equals 13 residues. With 5 bases clipped from V and 4 bases from J, the junction kept 5 bases outside the gene matches. Germline lookup yields CDR1 GTSNPN and CDR2 SVGIG (reference sequence). The CDR3 loop reads CAWGRQGNQPQHF. Here the CDR3 DNA reads TGTGCCTGGGGTCGACAGGGAAATCAGCCCCAGCATTTT.